This T cell receptor (beta chain) comes out of a study of T cell responses to AZD1222 COVID-19 vaccine. Findings and caveats of the study: Repertoires in all cases were sampled only once the peak T cell response had passed. Spike-wide coverage was observed for vaccine-associated CD4 TCRs, with dominant responses at 160-218 and 743-854.

The CDR3 is 16 residues long. The ends were cut back, 4 bases at V and 0 bases at J, with 15 bases in the middle. Germline CDR1 reads KGHSH; CDR2 reads LQKENI. Measured with immunoSEQ multiplex PCR; TCRdb has only the in-frame clones, and not every one. Of 85,000 to 100,000 clones detected, more than 75% appear once; the ten largest clones hold roughly 10%. A single count supports this clone. Its matching antigen is unknown. The material sequenced was peripheral blood, taken on day 0 of AZD1222 vaccination. This clonotype was sampled from an adult in good health. The chain links TRBV18 to TRBJ1-1, with D perhaps matching TRBD1 (6 bases). The CDR3 coding sequence is TGTGCCAGCTCACGTGTTGGGACATCCTTGAACACTGAAGCTTTCTTT. Protein sequence: CASSRVGTSLNTEAFF.